Listed below are T cell receptor beta chains from one sample, sequenced in a study of tumour-infiltrating T cells in Burkitt lymphoma. Profiled with immunoSEQ multiplex PCR; TCRdb holds only in-frame clones, not every one. The sample carries 4,000 to 5,000 clones, around 80% recorded once. Sequencing used tumor tissue. These receptors all come from a human donor with diffuse large B-cell lymphoma. Some clones in this sample may be carry-over from other donors' samples. CDR3s include the opening cysteine and the closing phenylalanine or tryptophan. D genes are given only for firm matches. Clone size is not always given. Where it is, it says once, few, many or a class for expanded clones.

v_gene: TRBV6-5; abundance: few; d_gene: NA; j_gene: TRBJ2-5; CDR3nt: TGTGCCAGCACAAAAGGGCAGACCCAGTACTTC; CDR3aa: CASTKGQTQYF
v_gene: TRBV6-5; abundance: NA; d_gene: TRBD1; j_gene: TRBJ1-1; CDR3nt: TGTGCCAGCCAGGGGGCCACTGAAGCTTTCTTT; CDR3aa: CASQGATEAFF
v_gene: TRBV6-5; abundance: NA; d_gene: TRBD2; j_gene: TRBJ2-5; CDR3nt: TGTGCCAGCAGCCTCGGGGGGGGTCTCCGTGAGACCCAGTACTTC; CDR3aa: CASSLGGGLRETQYF
v_gene: TRBV9; abundance: NA; d_gene: NA; j_gene: TRBJ2-3; CDR3nt: TGTGCCAGCAGCGTGAGGATCGGACTAAAGACAGATACGCAGTATTTT; CDR3aa: CASSVRIGLKTDTQYF
v_gene: TRBV29-1; abundance: few; d_gene: TRBD1; j_gene: TRBJ2-7; CDR3nt: TGCAGCGCCATCCGGGACAGGTCAGGCGAGCAGTACTTC; CDR3aa: CSAIRDRSGEQYF
v_gene: TRBV7-9; abundance: NA; d_gene: NA; j_gene: TRBJ1-5; CDR3nt: TGTGCCAGCAGCTTAGGGGGGAATAGCAATCAGCCCCAGCATTTT; CDR3aa: CASSLGGNSNQPQHF
v_gene: TRBV11-3; abundance: NA; d_gene: NA; j_gene: TRBJ1-1; CDR3nt: TGTGCCAGCAGCTTAAGAATGAACACTGAAGCTTTCTTT; CDR3aa: CASSLRMNTEAFF
v_gene: TRBV20-1; abundance: NA; d_gene: NA; j_gene: TRBJ2-1; CDR3nt: TGCAGTGCTCCGGGGAATGAGCAGTTCTTC; CDR3aa: CSAPGNEQFF
v_gene: TRBV30; abundance: NA; d_gene: NA; j_gene: TRBJ2-2; CDR3nt: TGTGCCTTACGTGGCACCGGGGAGCTGTTTTTT; CDR3aa: CALRGTGELFF
v_gene: TRBV9; abundance: NA; d_gene: NA; j_gene: TRBJ2-1; CDR3nt: TGTGCCAGCAGCGCTCAGGGCGGGATGTTTGGTGAGCAGTTCTTC; CDR3aa: CASSAQGGMFGEQFF
v_gene: TRBV9; abundance: NA; d_gene: TRBD2; j_gene: TRBJ2-1; CDR3nt: TGTGCCAGCAGCCTTACTAGCGGGAGCCACAATGAGCAGTTCTTC; CDR3aa: CASSLTSGSHNEQFF
v_gene: TRBV29-1; abundance: few; d_gene: NA; j_gene: TRBJ1-2; CDR3nt: TGCAGCGGGACAACCGCCGGGACGGGAATAGCCGGCTACACCTTC; CDR3aa: CSGTTAGTGIAGYTF
v_gene: TRBV30; abundance: NA; d_gene: TRBD1; j_gene: TRBJ2-3; CDR3nt: TGTGCCTGGAGTGGCGCAGGGGGAAGGGCAGATACGCAGTATTTT; CDR3aa: CAWSGAGGRADTQYF
v_gene: TRBV6-5; abundance: NA; d_gene: NA; j_gene: TRBJ1-6; CDR3nt: TGTGCCAGCAGTTACTCTAGGCCAGAACCCTATTCACCCCTCCACTTT; CDR3aa: CASSYSRPEPYSPLHF
v_gene: TRBV25-1; abundance: once; d_gene: TRBD2; j_gene: TRBJ2-1; CDR3nt: TGTGCCAGCAGTGAGCCCATAGGTAGCGGGAGTGAGCAGTTCTTC; CDR3aa: CASSEPIGSGSEQFF
v_gene: TRBV7-9; abundance: NA; d_gene: NA; j_gene: TRBJ2-7; CDR3nt: TGTGCCAGCAGCTTTGACAGGTACGAGCAGTACTTC; CDR3aa: CASSFDRYEQYF
v_gene: TRBV2; abundance: NA; d_gene: NA; j_gene: TRBJ2-2; CDR3nt: TGTGCCAGTAATGGGCCCGGCGGAGGTGGGGAGCTGTTTTTT; CDR3aa: CASNGPGGGGELFF
v_gene: TRBV6-5; abundance: NA; d_gene: TRBD2; j_gene: TRBJ2-1; CDR3nt: TGTGCCAGCAGTAGCGGGAGTTTCGGGCAGTTCTTC; CDR3aa: CASSSGSFGQFF
v_gene: TRBV5-1; abundance: NA; d_gene: TRBD2; j_gene: TRBJ2-1; CDR3nt: TGCGCCAGCAGCTTGGAGCCTAGCGGTACACGTCCCTCCTACAATGAGCAGTTCTTC; CDR3aa: CASSLEPSGTRPSYNEQFF
v_gene: TRBV2; abundance: NA; d_gene: TRBD2; j_gene: TRBJ2-7; CDR3nt: TGTGCCAGCAGCTCCCGGAGGAGCGGGAGTGGTGAGCAGTACTTC; CDR3aa: CASSSRRSGSGEQYF
v_gene: TRBV29-1; abundance: NA; d_gene: TRBD1; j_gene: TRBJ1-1; CDR3nt: TGCAGCGTTTACCGGGACAGGGGGCTGAACACTGAAGCTTTCTTT; CDR3aa: CSVYRDRGLNTEAFF
v_gene: TRBV4-2; abundance: NA; d_gene: TRBD2; j_gene: TRBJ2-1; CDR3nt: TGTGCCAGCAGCCAAGATTTGAAAGCGGGGGGCGGCAATGAGCAGTTCTTC; CDR3aa: CASSQDLKAGGGNEQFF
v_gene: TRBV7-9; abundance: NA; d_gene: TRBD2; j_gene: TRBJ2-5; CDR3nt: TGTGCCAGCAGCCGGACTAGCGGGAAAGAGACCCAGTACTTC; CDR3aa: CASSRTSGKETQYF
v_gene: TRBV6-6; abundance: few; d_gene: TRBD1; j_gene: TRBJ2-1; CDR3nt: TGTGCCAGCAGTTTTCCCGGGACAGGGGGTAATGAGCAGTTCTTC; CDR3aa: CASSFPGTGGNEQFF
v_gene: TRBV5-4; abundance: NA; d_gene: TRBD1; j_gene: TRBJ1-6; CDR3nt: TGTGCCAGCAGCGCAGAGGGACAGCTCTACTATAATTCACCCCTCCACTTT; CDR3aa: CASSAEGQLYYNSPLHF
v_gene: TRBV7-2; abundance: NA; d_gene: NA; j_gene: TRBJ1-1; CDR3nt: TGTGCCAGCAGCTTAGCCTACCGGGACACTGAAGCTTTCTTT; CDR3aa: CASSLAYRDTEAFF
v_gene: TRBV5-1; abundance: NA; d_gene: TRBD2; j_gene: TRBJ2-3; CDR3nt: TGCGCCAGCAGCTTGACTAGCGGGAGAGGCACAGATACGCAGTATTTT; CDR3aa: CASSLTSGRGTDTQYF
v_gene: TRBV30; abundance: NA; d_gene: NA; j_gene: TRBJ1-4; CDR3nt: TGTGCCGGTAGTGGGGACCCAACTAATGAAAAACTGTTTTTT; CDR3aa: CAGSGDPTNEKLFF
v_gene: TRBV7-8; abundance: NA; d_gene: NA; j_gene: TRBJ1-2; CDR3nt: TGTGCCAGCAGCTCTCACGACTGGGGGCTTGGTGGCTACACCTTC; CDR3aa: CASSSHDWGLGGYTF
v_gene: TRBV4-1; abundance: NA; d_gene: NA; j_gene: TRBJ2-7; CDR3nt: TGCGCCAGCAGGCCGGTTGGACAGACCTACGAGCAGTACTTC; CDR3aa: CASRPVGQTYEQYF
v_gene: TRBV5-1; abundance: few; d_gene: NA; j_gene: TRBJ1-2; CDR3nt: TGCGCCAGCAGCCCCTCGACAGGCCTAGCTAACTATGGCTACACCTTC; CDR3aa: CASSPSTGLANYGYTF
v_gene: TRBV9; abundance: NA; d_gene: TRBD2; j_gene: TRBJ2-1; CDR3nt: TGTGCCAGCAGCGCACCGATAGCGGGGGGGCCTTACAATGAGCAGTTCTTC; CDR3aa: CASSAPIAGGPYNEQFF
v_gene: TRBV18; abundance: NA; d_gene: NA; j_gene: TRBJ2-2; CDR3nt: TGTGCCAGCTCATTCGATCCTAGGGCCGGGGAGCTGTTTTTT; CDR3aa: CASSFDPRAGELFF
v_gene: TRBV6-6; abundance: NA; d_gene: NA; j_gene: TRBJ1-1; CDR3nt: TGTGCCAGCATTTCGACCCGACGGTTGAACACTGAAGCTTTCTTT; CDR3aa: CASISTRRLNTEAFF
v_gene: TRBV30; abundance: NA; d_gene: NA; j_gene: TRBJ1-2; CDR3nt: TGTGCCTGGAGTGCGGGACCTGGCGGCTACACCTTC; CDR3aa: CAWSAGPGGYTF
v_gene: TRBV30; abundance: NA; d_gene: TRBD2; j_gene: TRBJ2-5; CDR3nt: TGTGCCTGGAGGAGGTTGGGCGGGGGGGCCGGTCAGACCCAGTACTTC; CDR3aa: CAWRRLGGGAGQTQYF
v_gene: TRBV30; abundance: NA; d_gene: NA; j_gene: TRBJ1-5; CDR3nt: TGTGCCTGGAGTGGCGTTTACAATCAGCCCCAGCATTTT; CDR3aa: CAWSGVYNQPQHF
v_gene: TRBV20-1; abundance: few; d_gene: NA; j_gene: TRBJ1-2; CDR3nt: TGCAGTGCGCCCGGGCCTACCTTC; CDR3aa: CSAPGPTF
v_gene: TRBV6-1; abundance: NA; d_gene: TRBD1; j_gene: TRBJ1-1; CDR3nt: TGTGCCAGCAGGGGACAGTACACTGAAGCTTTCTTT; CDR3aa: CASRGQYTEAFF
v_gene: TRBV4-1; abundance: NA; d_gene: TRBD1; j_gene: TRBJ2-7; CDR3nt: TGCGCCAGCAGCCAGGACCCGGGACAGGGCTCCTACGAGCAGTACTTC; CDR3aa: CASSQDPGQGSYEQYF
v_gene: TRBV19; abundance: NA; d_gene: TRBD2; j_gene: TRBJ2-3; CDR3nt: TGTGCCACTAAGCGGGAGATCAGCACAGATACGCAGTATTTT; CDR3aa: CATKREISTDTQYF
v_gene: TRBV10-1; abundance: NA; d_gene: NA; j_gene: TRBJ2-2; CDR3nt: TGCGCCAGCAGTGGGGACCTACGTAGGGCCGCCGGGGAGCTGTTTTTT; CDR3aa: CASSGDLRRAAGELFF
v_gene: TRBV25-1; abundance: NA; d_gene: NA; j_gene: TRBJ2-6; CDR3nt: TGTGCCAGCAGTAGTGGGGCTGGGGCCAACGTCCTGACTTTC; CDR3aa: CASSSGAGANVLTF
v_gene: TRBV6-1; abundance: NA; d_gene: NA; j_gene: TRBJ1-1; CDR3nt: TGTGCCAGCAGTGAGTCTCCCAGTACCATGAACACTGAAGCTTTCTTT; CDR3aa: CASSESPSTMNTEAFF
v_gene: TRBV5-8; abundance: once; d_gene: NA; j_gene: TRBJ1-5; CDR3nt: TGTGCCAGCAGCTTGGCCGGGGGATTCAGCAATCAGCCCCAGCATTTT; CDR3aa: CASSLAGGFSNQPQHF
v_gene: TRBV9; abundance: NA; d_gene: NA; j_gene: TRBJ2-2; CDR3nt: TGTGCCAGCAGGGAACTAGAGTTGAGCACCGGGGAGCTGTTTTTT; CDR3aa: CASRELELSTGELFF
v_gene: TRBV4-1; abundance: NA; d_gene: TRBD1; j_gene: TRBJ2-2; CDR3nt: TGCGCCAGCAGCCAAGCAGGGGGCGATCACGGGGAGCTGTTTTTT; CDR3aa: CASSQAGGDHGELFF
v_gene: TRBV27; abundance: NA; d_gene: TRBD1; j_gene: TRBJ1-2; CDR3nt: TGTGCCAGCAGCGCAAGACAGGGGGCAGATCGGGGCTACACCTTC; CDR3aa: CASSARQGADRGYTF
v_gene: TRBV7-9; abundance: NA; d_gene: TRBD2; j_gene: TRBJ2-4; CDR3nt: TGTGCCAGCAGCATCGGACTAGCGGGGGGAAGCAAAAACATTCAGTACTTC; CDR3aa: CASSIGLAGGSKNIQYF
v_gene: TRBV5-1; abundance: NA; d_gene: NA; j_gene: TRBJ1-4; CDR3nt: TGCGCCAGCAGATATGCCGGGACGTTAGTTGCAACTAATGAAAAACTGTTTTTT; CDR3aa: CASRYAGTLVATNEKLFF
v_gene: TRBV7-9; abundance: NA; d_gene: NA; j_gene: TRBJ2-5; CDR3nt: TGTGCCAGCAGCCGCGACGTCCAGACCCAGTACTTC; CDR3aa: CASSRDVQTQYF
v_gene: TRBV9; abundance: NA; d_gene: NA; j_gene: TRBJ2-1; CDR3nt: TGTGCCAGCAGCCCTTCTCTGGCGTCTGAGCAGTTCTTC; CDR3aa: CASSPSLASEQFF
v_gene: TRBV30; abundance: NA; d_gene: TRBD1; j_gene: TRBJ2-7; CDR3nt: TGTGCCTGGAGCCACCCCGGGACAGGGAATTACGAACAGTACTTC; CDR3aa: CAWSHPGTGNYEQYF
v_gene: TRBV28; abundance: NA; d_gene: NA; j_gene: TRBJ1-2; CDR3nt: TGTGCCAGCAGGGCCAACTATGGCTACACCTTC; CDR3aa: CASRANYGYTF
v_gene: TRBV5-1; abundance: NA; d_gene: NA; j_gene: TRBJ1-6; CDR3nt: TGCGCCAGCAGCTTGGAGGGACATGGGCGTTCACCCCTCCACTTT; CDR3aa: CASSLEGHGRSPLHF